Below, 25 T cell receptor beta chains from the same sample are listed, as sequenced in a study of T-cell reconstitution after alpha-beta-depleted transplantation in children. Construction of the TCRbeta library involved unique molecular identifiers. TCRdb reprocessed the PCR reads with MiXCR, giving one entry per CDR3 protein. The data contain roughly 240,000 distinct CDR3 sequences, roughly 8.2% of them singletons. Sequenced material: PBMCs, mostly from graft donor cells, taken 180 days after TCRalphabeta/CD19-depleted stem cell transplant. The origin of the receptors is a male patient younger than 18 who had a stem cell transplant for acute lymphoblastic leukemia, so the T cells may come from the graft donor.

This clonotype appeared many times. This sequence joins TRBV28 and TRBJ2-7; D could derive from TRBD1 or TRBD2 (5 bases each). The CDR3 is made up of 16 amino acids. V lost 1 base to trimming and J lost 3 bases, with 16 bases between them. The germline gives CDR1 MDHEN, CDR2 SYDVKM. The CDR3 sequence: CASSLYGGAGHYEQYF. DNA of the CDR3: TGTGCCAGCAGTTTATATGGGGGAGCTGGCCACTACGAGCAGTACTTC.

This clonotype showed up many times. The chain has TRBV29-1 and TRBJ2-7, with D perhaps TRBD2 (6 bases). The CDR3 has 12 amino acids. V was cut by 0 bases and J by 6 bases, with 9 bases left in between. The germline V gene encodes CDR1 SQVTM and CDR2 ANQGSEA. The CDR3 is CSVEDGRGEQYF. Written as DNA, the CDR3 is TGCAGCGTTGAAGATGGGCGGGGCGAGCAGTACTTC.

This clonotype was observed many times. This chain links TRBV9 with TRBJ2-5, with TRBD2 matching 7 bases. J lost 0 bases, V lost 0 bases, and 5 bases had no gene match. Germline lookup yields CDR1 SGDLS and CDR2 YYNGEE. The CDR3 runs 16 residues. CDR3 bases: TGTGCCAGCAGCGTAGCGGCGCGGGGGTACCAAGAGACCCAGTACTTC. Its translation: CASSVAARGYQETQYF.

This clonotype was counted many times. The CDR3 bases are TGCAGTGCTAGTTTCTCCGCACTAGCGTGGGGAGATACGCAGTATTTT. Protein product: CSASFSALAWGDTQYF. The chain employs TRBV20-1 and TRBJ2-3; TRBD2 matches at 7 bases. This CDR3 is 16 amino acids long. After removal of 3 bases from V and 5 bases from J, the junction contained 14 bases not matched to a gene. The germline V gene encodes CDR1 DFQATT and CDR2 SNEGSKA (reference sequence).

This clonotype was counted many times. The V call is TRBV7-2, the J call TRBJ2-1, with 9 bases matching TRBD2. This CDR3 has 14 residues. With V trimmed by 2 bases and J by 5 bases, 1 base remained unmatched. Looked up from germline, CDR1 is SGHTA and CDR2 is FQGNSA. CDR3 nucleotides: TGTGCCAGCAGCTTAAAGCGGGAGGACAATGAGCAGTTCTTC. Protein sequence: CASSLKREDNEQFF.

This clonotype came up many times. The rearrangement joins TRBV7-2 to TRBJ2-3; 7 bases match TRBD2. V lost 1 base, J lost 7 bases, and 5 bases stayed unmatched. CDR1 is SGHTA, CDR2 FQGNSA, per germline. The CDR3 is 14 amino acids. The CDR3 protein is CASSLGAGRNTQYF. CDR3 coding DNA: TGTGCCAGCAGCTTAGGAGCGGGGAGGAATACGCAGTATTTT.

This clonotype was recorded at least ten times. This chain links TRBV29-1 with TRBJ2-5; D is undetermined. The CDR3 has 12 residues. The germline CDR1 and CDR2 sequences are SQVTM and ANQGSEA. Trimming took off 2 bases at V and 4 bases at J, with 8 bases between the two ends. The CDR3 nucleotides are TGCAGCGTTGAAAAGGGTCGAGAGACCCAGTACTTC. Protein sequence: CSVEKGRETQYF. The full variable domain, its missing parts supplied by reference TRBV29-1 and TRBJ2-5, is SAVISQKPSRDICQRGTSLTIQCQVDSQVTMMFWYRQQPGQSLTLIATANQGSEATYESGFVIDKFPISRPNLTFSTLTVSNMSPEDSSIYLCSVEKGRETQYFGPGTRLLVL.

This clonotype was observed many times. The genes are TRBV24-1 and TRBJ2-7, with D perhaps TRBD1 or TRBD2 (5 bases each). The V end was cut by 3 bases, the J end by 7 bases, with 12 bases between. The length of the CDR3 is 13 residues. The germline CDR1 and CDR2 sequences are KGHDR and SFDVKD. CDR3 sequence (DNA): TGTGCCACCAGTGATGGGGGTCTGGGAGAGCAGTACTTC. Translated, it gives CATSDGGLGEQYF.

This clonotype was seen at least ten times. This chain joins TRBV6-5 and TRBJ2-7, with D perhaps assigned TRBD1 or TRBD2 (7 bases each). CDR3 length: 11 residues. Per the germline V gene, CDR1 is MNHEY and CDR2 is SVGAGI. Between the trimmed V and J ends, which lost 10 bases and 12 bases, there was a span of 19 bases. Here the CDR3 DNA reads TGTGCCACCCAGGGGGGGGGACACAGGTACTTC. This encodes CATQGGGHRYF.

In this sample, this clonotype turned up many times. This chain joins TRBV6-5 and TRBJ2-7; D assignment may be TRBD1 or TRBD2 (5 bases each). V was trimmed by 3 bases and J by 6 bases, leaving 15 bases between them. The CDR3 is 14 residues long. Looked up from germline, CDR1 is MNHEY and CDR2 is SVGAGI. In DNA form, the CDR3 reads TGTGCCAGCAGTTATGTGGGGGTAACGAGCGAGCAGTACTTC. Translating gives CASSYVGVTSEQYF.

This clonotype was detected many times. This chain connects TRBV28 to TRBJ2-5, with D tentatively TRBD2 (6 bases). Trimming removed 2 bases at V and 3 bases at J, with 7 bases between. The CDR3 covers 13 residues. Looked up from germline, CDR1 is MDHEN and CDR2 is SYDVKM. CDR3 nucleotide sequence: TGTGCCAGCAGTTTACCGGGGGAAGAGACCCAGTACTTC. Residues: CASSLPGEETQYF.

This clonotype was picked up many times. In DNA form, the CDR3 reads TGCGCCAGCAGCCAACCCAGACTAGCGGGGGGGGACACCGGGGAGCTGTTTTTT. Protein sequence: CASSQPRLAGGDTGELFF. The rearrangement links TRBV4-3 to TRBJ2-2; 14 bases fit TRBD2. Germline-derived CDR1 and CDR2 are LGHNA and YSLEER. The CDR3 sequence is 18 residues long. After removal of 2 bases from V and 3 bases from J, the junction contained 5 bases not matched to a gene.

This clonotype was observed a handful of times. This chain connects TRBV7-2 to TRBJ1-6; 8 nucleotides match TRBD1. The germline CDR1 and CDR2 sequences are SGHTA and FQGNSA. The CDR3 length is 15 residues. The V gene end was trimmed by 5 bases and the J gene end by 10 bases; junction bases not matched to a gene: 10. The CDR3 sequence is CASSRNGQGRSPLHF. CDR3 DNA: TGTGCCAGCAGCCGTAACGGACAGGGACGCTCACCCCTCCACTTT.

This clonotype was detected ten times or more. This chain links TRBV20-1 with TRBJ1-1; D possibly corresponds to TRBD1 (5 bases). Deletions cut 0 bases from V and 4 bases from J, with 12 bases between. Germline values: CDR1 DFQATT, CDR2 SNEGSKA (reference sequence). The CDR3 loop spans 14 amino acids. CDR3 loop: CSARDWRGSTEAFF. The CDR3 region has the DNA TGCAGTGCTAGAGATTGGCGGGGCAGCACTGAAGCTTTCTTT.

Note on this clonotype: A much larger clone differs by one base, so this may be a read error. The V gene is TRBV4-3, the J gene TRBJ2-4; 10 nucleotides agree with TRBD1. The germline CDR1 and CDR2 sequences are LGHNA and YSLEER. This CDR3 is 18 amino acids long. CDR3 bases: TGCGCCAGCAGCCAAGATCAAGGGACAGGGGTCGGCAAAAACACTCAGTACTTC. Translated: CASSQDQGTGVGKNTQYF.

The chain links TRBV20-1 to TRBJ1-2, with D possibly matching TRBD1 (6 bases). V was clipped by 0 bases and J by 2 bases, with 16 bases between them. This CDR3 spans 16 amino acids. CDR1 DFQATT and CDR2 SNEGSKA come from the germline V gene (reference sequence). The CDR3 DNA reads TGCAGTGCTAGAGATCCAGGGGTCAGGGTGAACTATGGCTACACCTTC. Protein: CSARDPGVRVNYGYTF.

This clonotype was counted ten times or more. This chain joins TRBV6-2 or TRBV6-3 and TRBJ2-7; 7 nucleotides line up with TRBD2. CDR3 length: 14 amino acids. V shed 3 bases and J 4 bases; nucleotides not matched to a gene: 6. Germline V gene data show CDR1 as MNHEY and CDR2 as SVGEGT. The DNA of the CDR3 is TGTGCCAGCAGTTATAGGGCGGGAGTTTACGAGCAGTACTTC. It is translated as CASSYRAGVYEQYF.

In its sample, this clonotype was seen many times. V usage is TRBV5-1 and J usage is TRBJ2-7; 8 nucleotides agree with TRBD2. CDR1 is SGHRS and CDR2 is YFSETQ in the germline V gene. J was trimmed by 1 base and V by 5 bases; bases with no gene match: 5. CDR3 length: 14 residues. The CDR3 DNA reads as TGCGCCAGCAGGGAGCGGGAGCTATCCTACGAGCAGTACTTC. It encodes CASRERELSYEQYF.

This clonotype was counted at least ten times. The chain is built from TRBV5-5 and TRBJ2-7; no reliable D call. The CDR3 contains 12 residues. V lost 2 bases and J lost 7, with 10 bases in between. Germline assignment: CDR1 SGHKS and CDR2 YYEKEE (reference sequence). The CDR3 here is CASSFSGLEQYF. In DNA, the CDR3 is TGTGCCAGCAGCTTCTCCGGGCTTGAGCAGTACTTC. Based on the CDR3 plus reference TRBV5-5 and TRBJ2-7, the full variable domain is DAGVTQSPTHLIKTRGQQVTLRCSPISGHKSVSWYQQVLGQGPQFIFQYYEKEERGRGNFPDRFSARQFPNYSSELNVNALLLGDSALYLCASSFSGLEQYFGPGTRLTVT.

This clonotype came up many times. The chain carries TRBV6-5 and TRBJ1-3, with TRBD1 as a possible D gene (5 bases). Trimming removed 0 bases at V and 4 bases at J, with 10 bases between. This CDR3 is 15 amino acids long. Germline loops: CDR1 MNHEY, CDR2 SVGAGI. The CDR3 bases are TGTGCCAGCAGTTACTCTCAGGGTGGAGGAAACACCATATATTTT. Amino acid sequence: CASSYSQGGGNTIYF.

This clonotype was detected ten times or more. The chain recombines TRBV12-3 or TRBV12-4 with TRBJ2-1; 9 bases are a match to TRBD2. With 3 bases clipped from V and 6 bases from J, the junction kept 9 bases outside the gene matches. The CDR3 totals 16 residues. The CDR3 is CASSFWGGRALNEQFF. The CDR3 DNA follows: TGTGCCAGCAGTTTTTGGGGCGGGAGGGCCCTCAATGAGCAGTTCTTC.

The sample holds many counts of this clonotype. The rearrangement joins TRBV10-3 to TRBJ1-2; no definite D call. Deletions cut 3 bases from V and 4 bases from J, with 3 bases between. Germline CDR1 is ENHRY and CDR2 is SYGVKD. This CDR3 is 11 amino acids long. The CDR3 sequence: CAISDTYGYTF. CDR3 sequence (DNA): TGTGCCATCAGTGACACCTATGGCTACACCTTC.

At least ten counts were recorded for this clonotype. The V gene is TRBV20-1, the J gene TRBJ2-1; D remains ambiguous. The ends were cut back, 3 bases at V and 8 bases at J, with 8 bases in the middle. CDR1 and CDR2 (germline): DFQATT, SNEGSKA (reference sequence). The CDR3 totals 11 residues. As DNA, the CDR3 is TGCAGTGCTAGTGGCCGCTATGAGCAGTTCTTC. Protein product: CSASGRYEQFF.

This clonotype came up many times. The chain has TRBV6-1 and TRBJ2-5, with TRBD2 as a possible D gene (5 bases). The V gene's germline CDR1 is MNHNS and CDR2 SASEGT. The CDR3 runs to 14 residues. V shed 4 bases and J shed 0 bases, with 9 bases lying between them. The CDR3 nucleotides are TGTGCCAGCAGTGCCTTAGCGTACCAAGAGACCCAGTACTTC. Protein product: CASSALAYQETQYF.

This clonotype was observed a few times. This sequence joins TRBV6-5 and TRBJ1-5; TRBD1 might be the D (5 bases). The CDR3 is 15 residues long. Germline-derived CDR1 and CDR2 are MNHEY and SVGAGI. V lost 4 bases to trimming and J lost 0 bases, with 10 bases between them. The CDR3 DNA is TGTGCCAGCAGTTCACAGGTTTATAGCAATCAGCCCCAGCATTTT. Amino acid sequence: CASSSQVYSNQPQHF.